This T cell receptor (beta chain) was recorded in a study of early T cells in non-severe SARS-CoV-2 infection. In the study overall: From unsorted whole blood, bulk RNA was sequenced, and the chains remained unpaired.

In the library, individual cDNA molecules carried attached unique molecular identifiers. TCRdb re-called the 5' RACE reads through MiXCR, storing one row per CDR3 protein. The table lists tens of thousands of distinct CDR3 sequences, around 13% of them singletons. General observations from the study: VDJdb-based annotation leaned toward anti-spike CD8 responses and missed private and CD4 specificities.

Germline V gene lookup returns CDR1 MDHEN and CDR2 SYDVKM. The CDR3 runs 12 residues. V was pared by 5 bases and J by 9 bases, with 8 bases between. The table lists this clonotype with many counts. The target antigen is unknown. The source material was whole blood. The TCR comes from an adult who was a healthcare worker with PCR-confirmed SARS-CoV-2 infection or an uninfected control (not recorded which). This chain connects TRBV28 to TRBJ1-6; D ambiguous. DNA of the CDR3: TGTGCCAGCAGTCTTACGTCTTCACCCCTCCACTTT. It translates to CASSLTSSPLHF.